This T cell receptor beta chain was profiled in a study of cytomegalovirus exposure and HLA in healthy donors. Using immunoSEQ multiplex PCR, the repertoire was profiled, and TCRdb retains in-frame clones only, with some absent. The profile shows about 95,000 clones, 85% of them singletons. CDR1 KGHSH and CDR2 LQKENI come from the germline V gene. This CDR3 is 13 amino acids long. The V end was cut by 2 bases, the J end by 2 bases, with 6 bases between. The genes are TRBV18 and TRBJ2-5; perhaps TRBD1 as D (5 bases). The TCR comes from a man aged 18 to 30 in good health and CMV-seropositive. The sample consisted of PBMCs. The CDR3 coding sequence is TGTGCCAGCTCACCAAGACAGCAAGAGACCCAGTACTTC. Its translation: CASSPRQQETQYF. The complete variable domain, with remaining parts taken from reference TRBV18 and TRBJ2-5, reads NAGVMQNPRHLVRRRGQEARLRCSPMKGHSHVYWYRQLPEEGLKFMVYLQKENIIDESGMPKERFSAEFPKEGPSILRIQQVVRGDSAAYFCASSPRQQETQYFGPGTRLLVL.